This T cell receptor beta chain was profiled in a study of early T cells in non-severe SARS-CoV-2 infection. Turning to the study itself: Chains were unpaired, as sequencing was done on bulk RNA from unsorted whole blood.

Germline V gives CDR1 MNHNY, CDR2 SVGAGI (reference sequence). With 4 bases removed from V and 4 bases from J, the gap between germline ends came to 5 bases. The CDR3 totals 12 residues. Unique molecular identifier tags were affixed to discrete cDNA molecules. One entry per CDR3 protein, called by TCRdb with MiXCR from the 5' RACE reads. The sample has tens of thousands of distinct CDR3 sequences; roughly 10% are singletons. On this clonotype itself: Its antigen is as yet unknown.

Study-wide findings and caveats: Clonotype matching in VDJdb favored anti-spike CD8 responses and did not capture private and CD4 specificities.

Sequences were derived from whole blood, sampled at baseline. The chain carries TRBV6-6 and TRBJ1-3; D unresolved. The TCR comes from an adult who was a healthcare worker with PCR-confirmed SARS-CoV-2 infection or an uninfected control (not recorded which). The CDR3 coding sequence is TGTGCCAGCAGTTCCGACGGAAACACCATATATTTT. This codes for CASSSDGNTIYF.